Sequencing of this TCR beta chain was carried out in a study of T cells in tumors and immune-related adverse events. The V end was cut by 4 bases, the J end by 0 bases, with 7 bases between. CDR3 length: 15 amino acids. Germline V gene sequence: CDR1 LGHNT, CDR2 FRNRAP. Assay used: immunoSEQ multiplex PCR; TCRdb lists only in-frame clones, some missing. This sample has tens of thousands of clones; about 89% occur once, and the top ten carry 1.1% to 1.5%. The chain uses TRBV12-5 and TRBJ2-6; D unresolved. Here the sequenced sample was lymph node tissue, taken from a patient treated with anti-PD-1 therapy. The receptor comes from a female donor with metastatic renal cell carcinoma. The CDR3 loop is CASGWQSSGANVLTF. The CDR3 DNA reads as TGTGCTAGTGGTTGGCAGAGCTCTGGGGCCAACGTCCTGACTTTC. The entire variable domain, with the rest obtained from reference TRBV12-5 and TRBJ2-6, is as follows: DARVTQTPRHKVTEMGQEVTMRCQPILGHNTVFWYRQTMMQGLELLAYFRNRAPLDDSGMPKDRFSAEMPDATLATLKIQPSEPRDSAVYFCASGWQSSGANVLTFGAGSRLTVL.